This T cell receptor beta chain was recorded in a study of a mutant IDH1 vaccine in newly diagnosed glioma. Study as a whole: Prior therapy was radiotherapy, temozolomide, or both; most received both. Visit V12 was conducted at week 35 as the safety follow-up. Visit V13 came later, at week 47.

This clone appeared a single time. Its antigen is not identified. As for time point: week 35, safety follow-up. Every vaccination contained 300 ug of the mutant IDH1 20-mer peptide and was paired with topical imiquimod. The germline CDR1 and CDR2 sequences are SQVTM and ANQGSEA. This CDR3 is built from 13 residues. Trimming cost V 1 base and J 1 base, with 5 bases left between them. Clones were read by immunoSEQ multiplex PCR, and TCRdb kept only the in-frame ones, dropping some. The data show over 25,000 clones, with over 70% seen just once and about 10% held by the top ten. The sample was PBMCs, taken from a glioma patient whose treatment included an IDH1 peptide vaccine. This receptor was taken from a woman aged 30 to 39 with glioma. Some clones in this sample may be carry-over from other donors' samples. The chain couples TRBV29-1 to TRBJ2-1; D possibly uses TRBD1 or TRBD2 (5 bases each). The DNA of the CDR3 is TGCAGCGTTGAAGGGGGGTCCTACAATGAGCAGTTCTTC. Protein sequence: CSVEGGSYNEQFF.